In this sample, the clone carrying this T cell receptor (beta chain) turned up a few times. This sample is part of a study of blood T cell repertoires in COVID-19. At the level of the study: Sites across the United States, Italy and Spain contributed samples from acute and convalescent COVID-19. The analysed material was cDNA or gDNA that came from T cells, B-cell-depleted T cells, or PBMCs.

TCRdb's table, derived via immunoSEQ multiplex PCR, lists solely in-frame clones and lacks some. Found here are about 360,000 clones, more than 75% of them singletons; the top ten hold about 3%. This sequence originates from a human donor in a cohort sampled during active COVID-19. Specimen: peripheral blood.

The CDR3 DNA reads as TGCGCCAGCAGCCACCCGACAGGCAACTACGAGCAGTACTTC. Protein product: CASSHPTGNYEQYF. The J gene is TRBJ2-7, the V gene TRBV4-1; a possible D gene is TRBD1 (6 bases). Trimming cost V 3 bases and J 3 bases, with 12 bases left between them. Germline V gives CDR1 MGHRA, CDR2 YSYEKL. CDR3 length equals 14 residues.